This T cell receptor beta chain is drawn from a study of blood T cell repertoires in COVID-19. Study background: Some COVID-19 samples were acute and others convalescent; all came from the United States, Italy and Spain. PBMCs, B-cell-depleted T cells, or T cells were the source of the cDNA or gDNA that made up the material.

Original processing notes: Amplification of reference gene primers was used by the study to estimate nucleated cell counts. The repertoire was sequenced with immunoSEQ multiplex PCR; TCRdb's copy has only in-frame clones and lacks some. The V and J calls and clone size were taken over from that table, and D and trimming were inferred from the DNA. The sample holds roughly 140,000 clones, around 90% seen once. This CDR3 has 16 amino acids. Germline V gene sequence: CDR1 SGHDN, CDR2 FVKESK. Deletions cut 4 bases from V and 2 bases from J, with 15 bases between. The rearrangement uses TRBV14 and TRBJ1-5; D ambiguous. The material sequenced was peripheral blood. The sequence derives from a woman between 45 and 65 years old with acute or convalescent COVID-19. In nucleotides, the CDR3 is TGTGCCAGCAGCCCCGGGTCCCCCGGGGGCAATCAGCCCCAGCATTTT. Translation gives CASSPGSPGGNQPQHF.